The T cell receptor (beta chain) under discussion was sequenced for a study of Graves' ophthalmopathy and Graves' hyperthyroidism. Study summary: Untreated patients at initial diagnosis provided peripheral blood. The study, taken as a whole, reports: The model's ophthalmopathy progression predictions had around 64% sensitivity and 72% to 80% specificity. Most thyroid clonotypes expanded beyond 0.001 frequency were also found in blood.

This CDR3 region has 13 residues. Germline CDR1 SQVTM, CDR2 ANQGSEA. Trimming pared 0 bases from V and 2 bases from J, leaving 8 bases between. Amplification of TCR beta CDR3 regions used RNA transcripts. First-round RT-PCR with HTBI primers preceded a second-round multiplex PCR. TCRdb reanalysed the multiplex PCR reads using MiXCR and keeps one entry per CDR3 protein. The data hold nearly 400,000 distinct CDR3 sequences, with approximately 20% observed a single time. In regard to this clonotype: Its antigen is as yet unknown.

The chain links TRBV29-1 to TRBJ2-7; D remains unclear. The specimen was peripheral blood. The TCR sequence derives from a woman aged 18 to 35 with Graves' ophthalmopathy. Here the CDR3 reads CSVEEGEPYEQYF. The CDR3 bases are TGCAGCGTTGAAGAGGGCGAGCCCTACGAGCAGTACTTC.